The rows below give T cell receptor beta chains drawn from one sample of a study of blood T cell repertoires in COVID-19. The data were produced by immunoSEQ multiplex PCR, yet TCRdb's version contains in-frame clones alone and is incomplete. The sample carries more than 200,000 clones, about 80% recorded once. The sequencing input was peripheral blood. Receptors originate from a woman in her forties with active or convalescent COVID-19. CDR3s include the opening cysteine and the closing phenylalanine or tryptophan. Each record gives: J gene, clone size, D gene, V gene, CDR3 DNA, CDR3 protein. A D gene is named only where the DNA matches it firmly. Rows may omit the clone size; those that give it use once, few, many or a size class.

J: TRBJ2-2
size: .
D: .
V: TRBV5-4
DNA: TGTGCCAGCAGCTTGGTCGGGACGAACACCGGGGAGCTGTTTTTT
CDR3: CASSLVGTNTGELFF

J: TRBJ1-5
size: .
D: TRBD1
V: TRBV19
DNA: TGTGCCAGTAGTCCCTGGGACAGCCAGAATCAGCCCCAGCATTTT
CDR3: CASSPWDSQNQPQHF

J: TRBJ1-4
size: .
D: .
V: TRBV6-5
DNA: TGTGCCAGTTCGACGGAGGACAGAGAAAAACTGTTTTTT
CDR3: CASSTEDREKLFF

J: TRBJ1-5
size: .
D: .
V: TRBV5-6
DNA: TGTGCCAGCAGCTCCCTCTCGTCGGGGGACTTCGGCCAGCCCCAGCATTTT
CDR3: CASSSLSSGDFGQPQHF

J: TRBJ1-1
size: .
D: TRBD1
V: TRBV11-2
DNA: TGTGCCAGCAGCTTAAGGGGGCCGAGGACTGAAGCTTTCTTT
CDR3: CASSLRGPRTEAFF

J: TRBJ1-1
size: few
D: .
V: TRBV18
DNA: TGTGCCAGCTCCCAGGGGAGGAACACTGAAGCTTTCTTT
CDR3: CASSQGRNTEAFF

J: TRBJ1-6
size: .
D: TRBD1
V: TRBV5-1
DNA: TGCGCCAGCAGCTTGGCCGAGGGGGCAGGATCACCCCTCCACTTT
CDR3: CASSLAEGAGSPLHF

J: TRBJ1-1
size: .
D: TRBD1
V: TRBV6-6
DNA: TGTGCCAGCAGTTACCGGACAGGGGAAGCTGAAGCTTTCTTT
CDR3: CASSYRTGEAEAFF

J: TRBJ1-4
size: few
D: TRBD1
V: TRBV7-9
DNA: TGTGCCAGCAGCAGCTACAGGGGGACTAATGAAAAACTGTTTTTT
CDR3: CASSSYRGTNEKLFF

J: TRBJ1-2
size: .
D: TRBD1
V: TRBV29-1
DNA: TGCAGCGCAACAGGGGGCGCAGTGAATGGCTACACCTTC
CDR3: CSATGGAVNGYTF

J: TRBJ1-4
size: .
D: TRBD1
V: TRBV29-1
DNA: TGCAGCGTCGCAGGACAGGGGGCCGGTGAAAAACTGTTTTTT
CDR3: CSVAGQGAGEKLFF

J: TRBJ2-7
size: .
D: .
V: TRBV7-9
DNA: TGTGCCAGCAGCCCAAGTGCAGGCCTCATGGCCTACGAGCAGTACTTC
CDR3: CASSPSAGLMAYEQYF